These 5 T cell receptor beta chains came from one sample sequenced in a study of blood T cell repertoires in COVID-19. Profiled with immunoSEQ multiplex PCR; TCRdb holds only in-frame clones, not every one. This table has approximately 87,000 clones, approximately 80% appearing once. The sequencing sample was made of peripheral blood. Every receptor here comes from a woman aged 80 or over with acute or convalescent COVID-19.

In nucleotides, the CDR3 is TGTGCCAGCAGCGTAGCCGGGACACAGCAAGGAAACACCATATATTTT. It translates to CASSVAGTQQGNTIYF. The V and J genes are TRBV9 and TRBJ1-3; maybe TRBD1 (6 bases). CDR1 and CDR2 from the germline V gene are SGDLS and YYNGEE. V gave up 0 bases and J gave up 4 bases, with 14 bases separating them. The CDR3 is 16 amino acids.

The chain recombines TRBV15 with TRBJ2-3; D is uncertain. The CDR3 spans 16 residues. The ends were cut back, 1 base at V and 0 bases at J, with 11 bases in the middle. Germline loops: CDR1 LNHNV, CDR2 YYDKDF (reference sequence). CDR3 in DNA: TGTGCCACCAGCAGAGTAGGATTGACTAGCACAGATACGCAGTATTTT. It translates to CATSRVGLTSTDTQYF. Together with reference TRBV15 and TRBJ2-3, the CDR3 gives the full variable domain: DAMVIQNPRYQVTQFGKPVTLSCSQTLNHNVMYWYQQKSSQAPKLLFHYYDKDFNNEADTPDNFQSRRPNTSFCFLDIRSPGLGDTAMYLCATSRVGLTSTDTQYFGPGTRLTVL.

J is TRBJ1-2 and V is TRBV7-9, with D tentatively TRBD1 (6 bases). V shed 3 bases and J shed 5 bases, with 13 bases lying between them. The CDR3 has 14 amino acids. Germline CDR1 and CDR2: SEHNR and FQNEAQ (reference sequence). CDR3 in DNA: TGTGCCAGCAGCTTCGGGCAGGGGATGTATGGCTACACCTTC. Encoded protein: CASSFGQGMYGYTF.

The chain recombines TRBV5-6 with TRBJ2-5, with 9 bases fitting TRBD1. The CDR3 totals 16 residues. Trimming took 1 base from V and 1 from J; bases not matched to a gene: 5. Germline V gives CDR1 SGHDT, CDR2 YYEEEE. CDR3 loop: CASSLSGQGFQETQYF. DNA for the CDR3: TGTGCCAGCAGCTTGTCGGGACAGGGCTTCCAAGAGACCCAGTACTTC. The variable domain in full, with the rest retrieved from reference TRBV5-6 and TRBJ2-5, is DAGVTQSPTHLIKTRGQQVTLRCSPKSGHDTVSWYQQALGQGPQFIFQYYEEEERQRGNFPDRFSGHQFPNYSSELNVNALLLGDSALYLCASSLSGQGFQETQYFGPGTRLLVL.

The genes are TRBV7-2 and TRBJ1-1; maybe TRBD1 (5 bases). This CDR3 region has 15 residues. Germline values: CDR1 SGHTA, CDR2 FQGNSA. V lost 5 bases and J lost 1, with 14 bases in between. The CDR3 DNA reads as TGTGCCAGCAGCAGGGAGGGGCTCTCGAACACTGAAGCTTTCTTT. Protein sequence: CASSREGLSNTEAFF.